This T cell receptor (beta chain) was documented in a study of resident and recirculating memory T cells in vitiligo. About the study: Shave-biopsy epidermis from lesional and nonlesional skin was sequenced alongside PBMCs. The samples were homogenized without cell sorting before genomic DNA extraction. Study conclusions and caveats: Different lesions suggested infiltration by different T cell clones. Vitiligo lesions lacked a unique dominant clone, and clonality varied.

The CDR3 consists of 14 residues. CDR1 and CDR2 (germline): LNHNV, YYDKDF (reference sequence). Trimming pared 6 bases from V and 5 bases from J, leaving 17 bases between. As for this clone: Its antigen is undetermined.

This table comes from immunoSEQ multiplex PCR, and its TCRdb copy is limited to in-frame clones, with some not included. The sample consists of 75,000 to 95,000 clones, 90% to 95% of them appearing once. The TCR sequence derives from a male donor with vitiligo. V usage is TRBV15 and J usage is TRBJ2-7; TRBD1 is a possible D gene (5 bases). The sample taken for sequencing was blood. The chain's CDR3 is CATSLDKGTNEQYF. CDR3 DNA: TGTGCCACCAGTCTGGACAAGGGTACTAACGAGCAGTACTTC. Complete variable domain (other parts from reference TRBV15 and TRBJ2-7): DAMVIQNPRYQVTQFGKPVTLSCSQTLNHNVMYWYQQKSSQAPKLLFHYYDKDFNNEADTPDNFQSRRPNTSFCFLDIRSPGLGDTAMYLCATSLDKGTNEQYFGPGTRLTVT.